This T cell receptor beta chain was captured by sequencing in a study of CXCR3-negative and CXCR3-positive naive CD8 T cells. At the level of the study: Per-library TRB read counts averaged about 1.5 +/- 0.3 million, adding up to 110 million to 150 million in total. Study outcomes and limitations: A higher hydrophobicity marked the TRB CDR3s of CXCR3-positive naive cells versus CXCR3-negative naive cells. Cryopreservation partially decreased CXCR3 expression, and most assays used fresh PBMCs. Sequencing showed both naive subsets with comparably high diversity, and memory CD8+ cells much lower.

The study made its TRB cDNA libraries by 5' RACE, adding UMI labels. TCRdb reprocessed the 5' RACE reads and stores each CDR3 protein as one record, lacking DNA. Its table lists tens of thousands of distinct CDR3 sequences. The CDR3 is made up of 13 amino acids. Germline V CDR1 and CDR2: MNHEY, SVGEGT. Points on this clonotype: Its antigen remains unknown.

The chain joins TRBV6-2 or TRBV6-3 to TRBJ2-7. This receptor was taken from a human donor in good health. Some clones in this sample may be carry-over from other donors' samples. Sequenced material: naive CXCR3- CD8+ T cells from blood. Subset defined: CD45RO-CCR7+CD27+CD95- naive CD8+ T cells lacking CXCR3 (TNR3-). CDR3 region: CASSYDDNYEQYF.